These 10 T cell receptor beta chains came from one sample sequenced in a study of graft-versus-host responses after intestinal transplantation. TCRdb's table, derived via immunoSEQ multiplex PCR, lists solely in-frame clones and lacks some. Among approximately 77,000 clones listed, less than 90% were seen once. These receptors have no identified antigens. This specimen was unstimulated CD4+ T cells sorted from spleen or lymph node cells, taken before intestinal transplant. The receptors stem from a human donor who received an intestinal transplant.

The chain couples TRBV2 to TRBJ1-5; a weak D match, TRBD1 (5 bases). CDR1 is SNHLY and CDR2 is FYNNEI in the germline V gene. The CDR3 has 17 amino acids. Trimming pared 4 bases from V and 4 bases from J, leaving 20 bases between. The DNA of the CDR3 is TGTGCCAGCAGTGTCCCTCCTCTTGGGACTTTGAATCAGCCCCAGCATTTT. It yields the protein CASSVPPLGTLNQPQHF.

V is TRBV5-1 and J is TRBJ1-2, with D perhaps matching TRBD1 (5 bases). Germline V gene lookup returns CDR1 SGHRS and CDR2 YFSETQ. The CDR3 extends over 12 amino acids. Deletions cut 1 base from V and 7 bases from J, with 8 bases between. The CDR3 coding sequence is TGCGCCAGCAGCTTGATCCAGGGTGGCTACACCTTC. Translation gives CASSLIQGGYTF.

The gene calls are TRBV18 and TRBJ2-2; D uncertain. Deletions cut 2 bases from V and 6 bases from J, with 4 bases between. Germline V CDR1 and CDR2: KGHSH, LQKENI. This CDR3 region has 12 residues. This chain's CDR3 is CASSPDSGELFF. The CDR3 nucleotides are TGTGCCAGCTCACCAGACTCCGGGGAGCTGTTTTTT. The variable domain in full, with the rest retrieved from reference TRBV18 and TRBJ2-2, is NAGVMQNPRHLVRRRGQEARLRCSPMKGHSHVYWYRQLPEEGLKFMVYLQKENIIDESGMPKERFSAEFPKEGPSILRIQQVVRGDSAAYFCASSPDSGELFFGEGSRLTVL.

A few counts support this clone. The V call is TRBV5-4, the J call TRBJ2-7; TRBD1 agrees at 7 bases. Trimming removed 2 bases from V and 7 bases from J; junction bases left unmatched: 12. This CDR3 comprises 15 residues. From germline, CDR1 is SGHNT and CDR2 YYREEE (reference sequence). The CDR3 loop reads CASSLQGGNVGEQYF. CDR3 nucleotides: TGTGCCAGCAGCTTACAAGGGGGCAACGTGGGGGAGCAGTACTTC. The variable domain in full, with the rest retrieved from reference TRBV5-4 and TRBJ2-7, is ETGVTQSPTHLIKTRGQQVTLRCSSQSGHNTVSWYQQALGQGPQFIFQYYREEENGRGNFPPRFSGLQFPNYSSELNVNALELDDSALYLCASSLQGGNVGEQYFGPGTRLTVT.

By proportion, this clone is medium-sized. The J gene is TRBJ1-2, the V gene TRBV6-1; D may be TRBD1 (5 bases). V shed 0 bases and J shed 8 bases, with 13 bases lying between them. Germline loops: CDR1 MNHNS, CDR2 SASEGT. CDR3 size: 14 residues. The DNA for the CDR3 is TGTGCCAGCAGTGAAGCGTGGCAGGGTATGGGCTACACCTTC. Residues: CASSEAWQGMGYTF.

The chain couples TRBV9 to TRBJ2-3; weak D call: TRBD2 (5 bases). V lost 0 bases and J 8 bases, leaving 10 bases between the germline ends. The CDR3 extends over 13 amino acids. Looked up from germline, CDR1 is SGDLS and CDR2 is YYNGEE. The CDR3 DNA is TGTGCCAGCAGCGTAGATCGTGAGGGTACGCAGTATTTT. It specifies CASSVDREGTQYF.

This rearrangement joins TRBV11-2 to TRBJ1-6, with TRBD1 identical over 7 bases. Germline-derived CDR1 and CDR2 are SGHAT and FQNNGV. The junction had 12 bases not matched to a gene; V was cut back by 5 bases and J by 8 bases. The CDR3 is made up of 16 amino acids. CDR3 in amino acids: CASSLGPGGRYSPLHF. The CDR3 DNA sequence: TGTGCCAGCAGCCTGGGACCAGGGGGTCGTTATTCACCCCTCCACTTT. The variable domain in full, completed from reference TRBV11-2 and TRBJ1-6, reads EAGVAQSPRYKIIEKRQSVAFWCNPISGHATLYWYQQILGQGPKLLIQFQNNGVVDDSQLPKDRFSAERLKGVDSTLKIQPAKLEDSAVYLCASSLGPGGRYSPLHFGNGTRLTVT.

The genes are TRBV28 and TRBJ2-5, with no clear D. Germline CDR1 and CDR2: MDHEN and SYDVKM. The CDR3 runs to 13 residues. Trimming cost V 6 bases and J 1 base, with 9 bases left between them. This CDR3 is CASRPGSQETQYF. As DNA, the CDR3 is TGTGCCAGCAGACCCGGGTCCCAAGAGACCCAGTACTTC.

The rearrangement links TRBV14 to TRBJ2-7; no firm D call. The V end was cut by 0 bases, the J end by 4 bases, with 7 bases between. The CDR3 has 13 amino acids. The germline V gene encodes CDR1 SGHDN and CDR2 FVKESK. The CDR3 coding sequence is TGTGCCAGCAGCCAAGATCCGAGGTACGAGCAGTACTTC. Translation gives CASSQDPRYEQYF. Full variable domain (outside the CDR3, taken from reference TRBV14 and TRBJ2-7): EAGVTQFPSHSVIEKGQTVTLRCDPISGHDNLYWYRRVMGKEIKFLLHFVKESKQDESGMPNNRFLAERTGGTYSTLKVQPAELEDSGVYFCASSQDPRYEQYFGPGTRLTVT.

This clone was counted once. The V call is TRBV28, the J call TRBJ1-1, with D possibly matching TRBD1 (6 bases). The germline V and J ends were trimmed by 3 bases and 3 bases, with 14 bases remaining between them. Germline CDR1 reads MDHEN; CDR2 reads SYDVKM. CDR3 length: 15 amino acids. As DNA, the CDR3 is TGTGCCAGCAGTTTGGGGGGGCTCGGGGACACTGAAGCTTTCTTT. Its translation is CASSLGGLGDTEAFF.